A single T cell receptor beta chain is shown here with its context. Its target is unknown. One end of the junction is discordant with germline, which a read error may explain. This CDR3 has 17 residues. Germline assignment: CDR1 SGHAT and CDR2 FQNNGV. These data come from a study of tumor and adjacent non-tumor tissue in lung cancer. For the study at large: On average, productive TCRbeta reads reached about 4.17 million per sample.

The library came from three nested PCR rounds adapted from ARM-PCR protocols. TCRdb reanalysed the multiplex PCR reads using MiXCR and keeps one entry per CDR3 protein. The data hold fewer than 85,000 distinct CDR3 sequences, with approximately 79% observed a single time. Study-wide results and limits: Normal lung showed higher cumulative top 100 clone frequency than tumor. Higher tumor TCR diversity was associated with shorter survival. TCR diversity was significantly greater in tumor than normal lung tissue.

RNA was extracted from bulk tissue without any cell sorting. This clonotype was obtained from a woman between 50 and 59 years old with non-small cell lung cancer. Sequencing was performed on lung tumor tissue. The rearrangement joins TRBV11-2 to TRBJ2-7; D possibly uses TRBD1 or TRBD2 (6 bases each). The CDR3 sequence: CASSSAAGHTGPYEQYF. The CDR3 bases are TGTGCCAGCAGCTCAGCCGCGGGACATACGGGGCCCTACGAGCAATACTTC.